A selection of T cell receptor beta chains follows, all from one sample in a study of beta chain features in type 1 diabetes. Assay: immunoSEQ multiplex PCR; the TCRdb copy retains only in-frame clones and omits some. The sample yields 300,000 to 350,000 clones, approximately 10% seen once. Sequencing was carried out using central memory CD4+ T cells from blood. These TCRs come from a young man with type 1 diabetes. Both conserved end residues are part of each CDR3. The D gene is left open where the match is weak. Only some rows state a clone size, as once, few, many or a class for expanded clones.

clone size: NA; J gene: TRBJ2-3; V gene: TRBV6-1; D gene: NA; CDR3 protein: CANGVGETTDTQYF; CDR3 DNA: TGTGCCAATGGGGTAGGGGAAACCACAGATACGCAGTATTTT
clone size: once; J gene: TRBJ2-5; V gene: TRBV4-3; D gene: TRBD2; CDR3 protein: CASSQASGGNQETQYF; CDR3 DNA: TGCGCCAGCAGCCAAGCAAGCGGGGGTAACCAAGAGACCCAGTACTTC
clone size: few; J gene: TRBJ1-1; V gene: TRBV7-2; D gene: NA; CDR3 protein: CASSAALNTEAFF; CDR3 DNA: TGTGCCAGCAGCGCCGCCCTGAACACTGAAGCTTTCTTT
clone size: few; J gene: TRBJ1-5; V gene: TRBV28; D gene: NA; CDR3 protein: CASSFSQGRHSNQPQHF; CDR3 DNA: TGTGCCAGCAGCTTTTCACAGGGACGTCATAGCAATCAGCCCCAGCATTTT
clone size: NA; J gene: TRBJ1-2; V gene: TRBV6-5; D gene: NA; CDR3 protein: CASRNQGYNGYTF; CDR3 DNA: TGTGCCAGCAGAAACCAGGGATATAATGGCTACACCTTC
clone size: NA; J gene: TRBJ1-6; V gene: TRBV2; D gene: NA; CDR3 protein: CASMRDGSEPLHF; CDR3 DNA: TGTGCCAGCATGAGGGACGGCAGTGAACCCCTCCACTTT
clone size: few; J gene: TRBJ2-6; V gene: TRBV7-2; D gene: NA; CDR3 protein: CASSLESGTPFSGANVLTF; CDR3 DNA: TGTGCCAGCAGCTTGGAATCCGGGACACCCTTCTCTGGGGCCAACGTCCTGACTTTC
clone size: few; J gene: TRBJ2-2; V gene: TRBV6-5; D gene: TRBD1; CDR3 protein: CASSFGTGHTGELFF; CDR3 DNA: TGTGCCAGCAGTTTTGGGACAGGGCACACCGGGGAGCTGTTTTTT
clone size: NA; J gene: TRBJ1-5; V gene: TRBV7-2; D gene: TRBD1; CDR3 protein: CASSFSGTGLGQPQHF; CDR3 DNA: TGTGCCAGCAGCTTTTCAGGGACAGGTCTCGGCCAGCCCCAGCATTTT
clone size: NA; J gene: TRBJ2-1; V gene: TRBV4-1; D gene: NA; CDR3 protein: CASSQDYGSYNEQFF; CDR3 DNA: TGCGCCAGCAGCCAAGACTACGGATCCTACAATGAGCAGTTCTTC
clone size: NA; J gene: TRBJ2-3; V gene: TRBV5-6; D gene: NA; CDR3 protein: CASRGQKDTQYF; CDR3 DNA: TGTGCCAGCAGAGGACAGAAGGATACGCAGTATTTT
clone size: few; J gene: TRBJ1-5; V gene: TRBV18; D gene: NA; CDR3 protein: CASSLNDRNQPQHF; CDR3 DNA: TGTGCCAGCTCCCTCAACGACAGGAATCAGCCCCAGCATTTT
clone size: NA; J gene: TRBJ1-3; V gene: TRBV6-5; D gene: TRBD1; CDR3 protein: CASRRDSHSGNTIYF; CDR3 DNA: TGTGCCAGCAGACGGGACAGTCACTCTGGAAACACCATATATTTT
clone size: NA; J gene: TRBJ2-3; V gene: TRBV2; D gene: NA; CDR3 protein: CAGKPGHSTDTQYF; CDR3 DNA: TGTGCCGGTAAACCGGGACATAGCACAGATACGCAGTATTTT
clone size: NA; J gene: TRBJ1-5; V gene: TRBV30; D gene: NA; CDR3 protein: CAWSVSVRQQPQHF; CDR3 DNA: TGTGCCTGGAGTGTATCGGTTCGGCAACAGCCCCAGCATTTT
clone size: few; J gene: TRBJ1-4; V gene: TRBV18; D gene: NA; CDR3 protein: CASSPSQGTNEKLFF; CDR3 DNA: TGTGCCAGCTCACCGTCCCAGGGAACTAATGAAAAACTGTTTTTT
clone size: NA; J gene: TRBJ1-2; V gene: TRBV6-6; D gene: TRBD1; CDR3 protein: CASSEQGQPEYGYTF; CDR3 DNA: TGTGCCAGCAGTGAGCAGGGACAGCCCGAGTATGGCTACACCTTC
clone size: NA; J gene: TRBJ1-5; V gene: TRBV20-1; D gene: NA; CDR3 protein: CSARDSGPQHF; CDR3 DNA: TGCAGTGCTAGAGATTCTGGGCCCCAGCATTTT
clone size: once; J gene: TRBJ2-7; V gene: TRBV11-2; D gene: NA; CDR3 protein: CASSLQTTFTSEQYF; CDR3 DNA: TGTGCCAGCAGTCTACAGACCACATTCACATCCGAGCAGTACTTC
clone size: few; J gene: TRBJ1-2; V gene: TRBV5-4; D gene: NA; CDR3 protein: CASSLNREGYTF; CDR3 DNA: TGTGCCAGCAGCTTGAACAGGGAAGGCTACACCTTC
clone size: few; J gene: TRBJ1-1; V gene: TRBV18; D gene: NA; CDR3 protein: CASSVGAGNTEAFF; CDR3 DNA: TGTGCCAGCTCGGTAGGGGCCGGGAACACTGAAGCTTTCTTT
clone size: few; J gene: TRBJ2-7; V gene: TRBV11-2; D gene: NA; CDR3 protein: CASSSPLKGAHEQYF; CDR3 DNA: TGTGCCAGCAGCTCCCCCCTTAAAGGGGCCCACGAGCAGTACTTC
clone size: many; J gene: TRBJ2-1; V gene: TRBV5-5; D gene: NA; CDR3 protein: CASSSPGRGSYNEQFF; CDR3 DNA: TGTGCCAGCAGCTCCCCCGGAAGGGGCTCCTACAATGAGCAGTTCTTC
clone size: many; J gene: TRBJ1-1; V gene: TRBV19; D gene: NA; CDR3 protein: CASIGILNTEAFF; CDR3 DNA: TGTGCCAGTATCGGGATACTGAACACTGAAGCTTTCTTT
clone size: NA; J gene: TRBJ2-3; V gene: TRBV7-2; D gene: NA; CDR3 protein: CASSFIPGTDTQYF; CDR3 DNA: TGTGCCAGCAGCTTTATACCGGGCACAGATACGCAGTATTTT
clone size: NA; J gene: TRBJ1-5; V gene: TRBV30; D gene: NA; CDR3 protein: CAWSGTDSNQPQHF; CDR3 DNA: TGTGCCTGGAGTGGGACAGATAGCAATCAGCCCCAGCATTTT
clone size: few; J gene: TRBJ1-3; V gene: TRBV7-8; D gene: NA; CDR3 protein: CASSSQQGSGNTIYF; CDR3 DNA: TGTGCCAGCAGCTCCCAACAGGGCTCTGGAAACACCATATATTTT
clone size: NA; J gene: TRBJ1-2; V gene: TRBV27; D gene: NA; CDR3 protein: CASSLRDGSFGYTF; CDR3 DNA: TGTGCCAGCAGTTTAAGGGACGGATCCTTTGGCTACACCTTC
clone size: few; J gene: TRBJ1-2; V gene: TRBV18; D gene: NA; CDR3 protein: CASSAANYGYTF; CDR3 DNA: TGTGCCAGCTCAGCAGCGAACTATGGCTACACCTTC
clone size: few; J gene: TRBJ2-5; V gene: TRBV6-5; D gene: NA; CDR3 protein: CASSPRGGVEKTQYF; CDR3 DNA: TGTGCCAGCAGTCCCCGAGGGGGGGTAGAAAAGACCCAGTACTTC
clone size: NA; J gene: TRBJ1-2; V gene: TRBV29-1; D gene: TRBD1; CDR3 protein: CSVGRQGGYGYTF; CDR3 DNA: TGCAGCGTAGGCCGACAGGGAGGCTATGGCTACACCTTC
clone size: few; J gene: TRBJ2-3; V gene: TRBV6-5; D gene: NA; CDR3 protein: CASSYSGRTSTDTQYF; CDR3 DNA: TGTGCCAGCAGTTACAGCGGGCGCACTAGCACAGATACGCAGTATTTT
clone size: NA; J gene: TRBJ1-2; V gene: TRBV9; D gene: NA; CDR3 protein: CASTLSQGTNYGYTF; CDR3 DNA: TGTGCCAGCACCCTTTCTCAGGGTACTAACTATGGCTACACCTTC
clone size: NA; J gene: TRBJ2-3; V gene: TRBV5-4; D gene: TRBD2; CDR3 protein: CASSSLSGGATDTQYF; CDR3 DNA: TGTGCCAGCAGCTCACTGAGCGGGGGGGCCACAGATACGCAGTATTTT
clone size: NA; J gene: TRBJ1-2; V gene: TRBV7-8; D gene: NA; CDR3 protein: CASSLRQDYGYTF; CDR3 DNA: TGTGCCAGCAGCTTACGGCAGGACTATGGCTACACCTTC
clone size: once; J gene: TRBJ1-4; V gene: TRBV6-1; D gene: NA; CDR3 protein: CASSGREGRGKLFF; CDR3 DNA: TGTGCCAGCAGTGGCCGGGAGGGTCGGGGAAAACTGTTTTTT
clone size: few; J gene: TRBJ2-6; V gene: TRBV30; D gene: NA; CDR3 protein: CAWSVGGSGANVLTF; CDR3 DNA: TGTGCCTGGAGTGTAGGGGGCTCTGGGGCCAACGTCCTGACTTTC
clone size: few; J gene: TRBJ1-5; V gene: TRBV30; D gene: NA; CDR3 protein: CAWSGGAQPQHF; CDR3 DNA: TGTGCCTGGAGTGGAGGGGCCCAGCCCCAGCATTTT
clone size: NA; J gene: TRBJ1-1; V gene: TRBV27; D gene: NA; CDR3 protein: CASSYRENTEAFF; CDR3 DNA: TGTGCCAGCAGTTACCGGGAGAACACTGAAGCTTTCTTT
clone size: many; J gene: TRBJ2-1; V gene: TRBV15; D gene: NA; CDR3 protein: CATSFGHNEQFF; CDR3 DNA: TGTGCCACCAGCTTCGGCCACAATGAGCAGTTCTTC
clone size: few; J gene: TRBJ2-7; V gene: TRBV27; D gene: NA; CDR3 protein: CASSLSYDSYEQYF; CDR3 DNA: TGTGCCAGCAGTTTATCGTACGACAGCTACGAGCAGTACTTC
clone size: NA; J gene: TRBJ1-5; V gene: TRBV19; D gene: TRBD1; CDR3 protein: CASSMQGAQPQHF; CDR3 DNA: TGTGCCAGTAGTATGCAGGGGGCCCAGCCCCAGCATTTT
clone size: many; J gene: TRBJ2-7; V gene: TRBV23-1; D gene: NA; CDR3 protein: CASSQSSRSYEQYF; CDR3 DNA: TGCGCCAGCAGTCAATCGTCGAGGTCCTACGAGCAGTACTTC
clone size: few; J gene: TRBJ2-1; V gene: TRBV2; D gene: NA; CDR3 protein: CASKRDGAYNEQFF; CDR3 DNA: TGTGCCAGCAAGAGGGACGGCGCCTACAATGAGCAGTTCTTC
clone size: few; J gene: TRBJ2-3; V gene: TRBV7-2; D gene: NA; CDR3 protein: CASSPLGGGAGDTQYF; CDR3 DNA: TGTGCCAGCAGCCCCCTAGGAGGGGGGGCGGGAGATACGCAGTATTTT
clone size: many; J gene: TRBJ1-1; V gene: TRBV5-1; D gene: TRBD1; CDR3 protein: CASSVTSTGANTEAFF; CDR3 DNA: TGCGCCAGCAGCGTGACATCGACAGGGGCGAACACTGAAGCTTTCTTT
clone size: NA; J gene: TRBJ2-3; V gene: TRBV11-2; D gene: NA; CDR3 protein: CASSPVRGYQNTDTQYF; CDR3 DNA: TGTGCCAGCAGCCCCGTCCGGGGATACCAGAACACAGATACGCAGTATTTT
clone size: few; J gene: TRBJ2-5; V gene: TRBV7-2; D gene: NA; CDR3 protein: CASSFTGPETQYF; CDR3 DNA: TGTGCCAGCAGCTTTACCGGCCCAGAGACCCAGTACTTC
clone size: NA; J gene: TRBJ1-1; V gene: TRBV20-1; D gene: NA; CDR3 protein: CSARDLLEAFF; CDR3 DNA: TGCAGTGCTAGAGATCTCCTTGAAGCTTTCTTT
clone size: NA; J gene: TRBJ1-2; V gene: TRBV7-2; D gene: TRBD1; CDR3 protein: CASSPRQGSDYGYTF; CDR3 DNA: TGTGCCAGCAGCCCTCGACAGGGTTCAGACTATGGCTACACCTTC
clone size: few; J gene: TRBJ1-1; V gene: TRBV6-5; D gene: TRBD1; CDR3 protein: CASSRQGPMNTEAFF; CDR3 DNA: TGTGCCAGCAGTCGACAGGGGCCTATGAACACTGAAGCTTTCTTT
clone size: few; J gene: TRBJ1-1; V gene: TRBV28; D gene: NA; CDR3 protein: CASNIRQSNTEAFF; CDR3 DNA: TGTGCCAGCAATATCCGGCAGTCGAACACTGAAGCTTTCTTT
clone size: few; J gene: TRBJ2-7; V gene: TRBV6-5; D gene: TRBD1; CDR3 protein: CASSYLGDRAHEQYF; CDR3 DNA: TGTGCCAGCAGTTACTTGGGGGACAGGGCCCACGAGCAGTACTTC
clone size: NA; J gene: TRBJ2-7; V gene: TRBV5-1; D gene: TRBD1; CDR3 protein: CASSSQRDKGTGVSYEQYF; CDR3 DNA: TGCGCCAGCAGCTCCCAGAGGGATAAAGGGACAGGGGTCTCCTACGAGCAGTACTTC
clone size: many; J gene: TRBJ1-1; V gene: TRBV10-3; D gene: NA; CDR3 protein: CAIIRDGNTEAFF; CDR3 DNA: TGTGCCATCATCCGGGACGGGAACACTGAAGCTTTCTTT
clone size: NA; J gene: TRBJ2-7; V gene: TRBV7-9; D gene: TRBD1; CDR3 protein: CASSLRGQGPYEQYF; CDR3 DNA: TGTGCCAGCAGCTTAAGAGGACAGGGGCCCTACGAGCAGTACTTC
clone size: NA; J gene: TRBJ1-5; V gene: TRBV2; D gene: NA; CDR3 protein: CASTYSNQPQHF; CDR3 DNA: TGTGCCAGCACGTATAGCAATCAGCCCCAGCATTTT
clone size: few; J gene: TRBJ2-3; V gene: TRBV7-2; D gene: NA; CDR3 protein: CASSPSPDTQYF; CDR3 DNA: TGTGCCAGCAGCCCTAGCCCAGATACGCAGTATTTT